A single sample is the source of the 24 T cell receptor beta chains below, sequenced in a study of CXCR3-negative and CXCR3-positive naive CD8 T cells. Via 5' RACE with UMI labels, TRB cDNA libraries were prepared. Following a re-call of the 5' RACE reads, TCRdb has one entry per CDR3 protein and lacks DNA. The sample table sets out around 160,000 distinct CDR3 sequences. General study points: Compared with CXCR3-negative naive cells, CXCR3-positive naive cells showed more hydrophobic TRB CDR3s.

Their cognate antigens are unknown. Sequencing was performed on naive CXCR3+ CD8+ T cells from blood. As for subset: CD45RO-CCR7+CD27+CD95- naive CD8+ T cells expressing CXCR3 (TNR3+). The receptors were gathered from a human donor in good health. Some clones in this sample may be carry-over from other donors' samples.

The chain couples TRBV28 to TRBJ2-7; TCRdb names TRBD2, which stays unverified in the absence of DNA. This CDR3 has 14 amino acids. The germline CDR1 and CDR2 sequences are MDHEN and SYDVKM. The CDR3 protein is CASVSRGLAYEQYF.

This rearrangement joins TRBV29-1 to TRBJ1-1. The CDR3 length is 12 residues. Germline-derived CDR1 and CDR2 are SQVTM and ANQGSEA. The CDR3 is CSVDKGYTEAFF.

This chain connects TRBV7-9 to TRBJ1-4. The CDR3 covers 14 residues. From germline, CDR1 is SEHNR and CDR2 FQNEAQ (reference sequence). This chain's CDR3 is CASSSYMNLEKLFF.

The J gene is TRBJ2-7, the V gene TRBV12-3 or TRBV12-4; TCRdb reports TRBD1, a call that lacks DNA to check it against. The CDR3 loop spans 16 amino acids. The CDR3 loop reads CASSLAGGPSSYEQYF.

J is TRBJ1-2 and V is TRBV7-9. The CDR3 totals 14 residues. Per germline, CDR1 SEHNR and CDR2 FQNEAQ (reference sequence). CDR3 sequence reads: CASSLVSRNYGYTF.

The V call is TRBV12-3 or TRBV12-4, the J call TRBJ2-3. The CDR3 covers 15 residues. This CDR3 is CASSLVHPSTDTQYF.

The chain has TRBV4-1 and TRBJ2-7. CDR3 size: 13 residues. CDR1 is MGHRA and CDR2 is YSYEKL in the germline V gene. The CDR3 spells CASSQVPEYEQYF.

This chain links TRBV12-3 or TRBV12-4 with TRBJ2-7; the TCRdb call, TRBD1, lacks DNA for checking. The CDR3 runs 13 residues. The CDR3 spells CASSYLGDSQQYF.

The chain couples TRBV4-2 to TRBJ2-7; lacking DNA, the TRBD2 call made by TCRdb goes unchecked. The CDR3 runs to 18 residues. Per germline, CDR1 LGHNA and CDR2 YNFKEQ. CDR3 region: CASSQGGLAVTNSYEQYF.

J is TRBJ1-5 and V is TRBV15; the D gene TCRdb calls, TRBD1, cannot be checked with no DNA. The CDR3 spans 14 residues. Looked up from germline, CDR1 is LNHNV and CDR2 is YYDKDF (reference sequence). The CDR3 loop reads CATSRWGENQPQHF.

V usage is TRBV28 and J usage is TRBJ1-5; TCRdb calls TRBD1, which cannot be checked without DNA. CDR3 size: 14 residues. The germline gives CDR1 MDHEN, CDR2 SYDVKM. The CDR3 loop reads CASSLTGNYQPQHF.

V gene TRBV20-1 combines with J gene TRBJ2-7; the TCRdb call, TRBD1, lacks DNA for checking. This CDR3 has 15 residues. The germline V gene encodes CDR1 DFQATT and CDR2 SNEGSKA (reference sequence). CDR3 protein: CSARFQGSRGYEQYF.

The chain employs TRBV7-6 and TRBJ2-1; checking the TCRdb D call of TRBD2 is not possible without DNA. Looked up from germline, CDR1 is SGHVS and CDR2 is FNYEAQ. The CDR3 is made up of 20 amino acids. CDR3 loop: CASSHQASGGRESSYNEQFF.

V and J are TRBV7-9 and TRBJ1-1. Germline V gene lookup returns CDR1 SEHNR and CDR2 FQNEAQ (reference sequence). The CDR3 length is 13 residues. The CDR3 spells CASSSSVNTEAFF.

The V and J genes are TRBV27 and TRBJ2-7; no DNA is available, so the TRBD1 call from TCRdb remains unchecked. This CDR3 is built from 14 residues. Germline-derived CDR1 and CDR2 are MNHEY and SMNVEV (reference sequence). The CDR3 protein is CASQFGTGDGEQYF.

The chain's CDR3 is CASSASGRAQGDTQYF. This chain connects TRBV9 to TRBJ2-3; TCRdb names TRBD2, which stays unverified in the absence of DNA. From germline, CDR1 is SGDLS and CDR2 YYNGEE. This CDR3 is 16 amino acids long.

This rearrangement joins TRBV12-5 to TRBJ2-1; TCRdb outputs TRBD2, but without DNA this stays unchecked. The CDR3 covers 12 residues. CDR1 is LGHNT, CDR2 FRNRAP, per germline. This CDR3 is CASGPSRDEQFF.

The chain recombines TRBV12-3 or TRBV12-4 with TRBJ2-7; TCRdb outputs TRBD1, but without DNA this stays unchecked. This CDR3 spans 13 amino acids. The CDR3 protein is CASRPDSNYEQYF.

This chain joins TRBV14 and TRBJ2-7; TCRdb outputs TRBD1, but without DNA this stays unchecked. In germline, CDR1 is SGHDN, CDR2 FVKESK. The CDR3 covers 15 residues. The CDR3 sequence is CASSQTTGTSYEQYF.

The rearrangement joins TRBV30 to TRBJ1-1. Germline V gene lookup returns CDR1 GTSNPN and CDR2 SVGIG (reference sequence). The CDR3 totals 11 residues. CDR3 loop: CAWSVLAEAFF.

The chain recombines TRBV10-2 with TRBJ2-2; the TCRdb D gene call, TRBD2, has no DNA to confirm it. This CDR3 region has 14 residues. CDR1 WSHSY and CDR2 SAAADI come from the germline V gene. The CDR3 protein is CASSDTGVPGELFF.

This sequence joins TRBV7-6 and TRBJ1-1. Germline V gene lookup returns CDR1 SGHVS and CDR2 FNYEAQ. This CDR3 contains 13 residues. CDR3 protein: CASSRLMNTEAFF.

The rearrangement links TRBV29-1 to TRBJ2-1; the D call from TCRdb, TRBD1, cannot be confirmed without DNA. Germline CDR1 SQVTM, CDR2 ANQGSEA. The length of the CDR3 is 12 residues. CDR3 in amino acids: CSSRTAYNEQFF.

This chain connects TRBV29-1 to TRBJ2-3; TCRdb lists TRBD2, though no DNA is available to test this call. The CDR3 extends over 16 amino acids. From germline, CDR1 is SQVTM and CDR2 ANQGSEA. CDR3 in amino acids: CSALPAGGPYADTQYF.